This T cell receptor beta chain was recovered during a study of blood T cell repertoires in COVID-19. Germline-derived CDR1 and CDR2 are SGHRS and YFSETQ. V was trimmed by 2 bases and J by 1 base, leaving 9 bases between them. The length of the CDR3 is 14 residues. Assay: immunoSEQ multiplex PCR; the TCRdb copy retains only in-frame clones and omits some. This sample has 300,000 to 400,000 clones, with approximately 87% found just once. The sequence derives from a woman in her fifties or sixties with COVID-19, enrolled during active disease. V and J are TRBV5-1 and TRBJ1-1; D unresolved. Sequenced input: peripheral blood. The CDR3 DNA reads TGCGCCAGCAGCTTAAGACACACGAACACTGAAGCTTTCTTT. Translated: CASSLRHTNTEAFF.